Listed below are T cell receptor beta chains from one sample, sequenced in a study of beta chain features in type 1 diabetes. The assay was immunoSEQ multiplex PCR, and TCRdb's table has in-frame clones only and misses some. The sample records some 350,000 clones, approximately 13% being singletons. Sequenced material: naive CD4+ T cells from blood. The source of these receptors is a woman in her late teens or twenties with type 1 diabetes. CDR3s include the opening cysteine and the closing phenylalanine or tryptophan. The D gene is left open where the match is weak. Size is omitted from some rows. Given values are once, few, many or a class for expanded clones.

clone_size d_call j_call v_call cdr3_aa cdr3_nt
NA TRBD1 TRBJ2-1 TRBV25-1 CASWDREVDEQFF TGTGCCAGTTGGGACAGGGAGGTCGATGAGCAGTTCTTC
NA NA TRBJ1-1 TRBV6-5 CASSYTRVNAEAFF TGTGCCAGCAGTTACACCAGGGTGAACGCTGAAGCTTTCTTT
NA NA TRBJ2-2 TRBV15 CATSPRLGANGELFF TGTGCCACCAGCCCCCGTTTGGGGGCAAACGGGGAGCTGTTTTTT
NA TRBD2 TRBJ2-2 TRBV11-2 CASSRSALAGTGELFF TGTGCCAGCAGCCGATCGGCCCTAGCGGGGACCGGGGAGCTGTTTTTT
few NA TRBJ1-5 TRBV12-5 CASGFDKGVKNQPQHF TGTGCTAGTGGTTTCGACAAGGGGGTTAAAAATCAGCCCCAGCATTTT
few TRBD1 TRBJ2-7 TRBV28 CASSLRGTGSYYEQYF TGTGCCAGCAGTTTAAGGGGGACAGGTAGCTACTACGAGCAGTACTTC
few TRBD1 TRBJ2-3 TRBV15 CATSRGGQGMTDTQYF TGTGCCACCAGCAGAGGGGGACAGGGGATGACAGATACGCAGTATTTT
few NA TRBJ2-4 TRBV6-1 CASSNPVLAKNIQYF TGTGCCAGCAGCAACCCAGTGCTAGCCAAAAACATTCAGTACTTC
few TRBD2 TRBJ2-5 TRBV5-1 CASSPELAAQGGTQYF TGCGCCAGCAGCCCGGAACTAGCGGCCCAAGGCGGGACCCAGTACTTC
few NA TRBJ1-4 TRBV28 CASSLGRTQNEKLFF TGTGCCAGCAGTTTAGGGCGGACACAGAATGAAAAACTGTTTTTT
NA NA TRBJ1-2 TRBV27 CASSFGREPNYGYTF TGTGCCAGCAGTTTTGGACGGGAACCTAACTATGGCTACACCTTC
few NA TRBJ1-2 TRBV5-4 CASSLEAGWYGYTF TGTGCCAGCAGCTTGGAGGCAGGGTGGTATGGCTACACCTTC
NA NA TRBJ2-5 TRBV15 CAIARVGGLETQYF TGTGCCATCGCCCGTGTCGGAGGGTTAGAGACCCAGTACTTC
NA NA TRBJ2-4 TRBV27 CASSLSGVGIQYF TGTGCCAGCAGTTTATCCGGGGTCGGGATTCAGTACTTC
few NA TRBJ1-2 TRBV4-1 CASSQVANYGYTF TGCGCCAGCAGCCAAGTAGCTAACTATGGCTACACCTTC
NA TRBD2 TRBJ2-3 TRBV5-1 CASSRIAGIADTQYF TGCGCCAGCAGCCGGATAGCGGGAATCGCAGATACGCAGTATTTT
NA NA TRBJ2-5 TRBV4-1 CASSQDLEGLGGETQYF TGCGCCAGCAGCCAAGATTTGGAGGGCCTTGGGGGAGAGACCCAGTACTTC
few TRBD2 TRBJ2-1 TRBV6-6 CASSWGLANNEQFF TGTGCCAGCAGTTGGGGACTAGCTAACAATGAGCAGTTCTTC
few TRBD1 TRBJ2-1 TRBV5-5 CASSLATGVSDEQFF TGTGCCAGCAGCTTGGCCACAGGGGTTAGCGATGAGCAGTTCTTC
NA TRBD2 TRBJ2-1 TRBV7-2 CASSSAGAGAAYNEQFF TGTGCCAGCAGCTCAGCGGGGGCGGGAGCCGCCTACAATGAGCAGTTCTTC
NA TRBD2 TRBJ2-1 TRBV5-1 CASSLAEREGGGRFF TGCGCCAGCAGCTTGGCCGAGCGGGAGGGCGGGGGCCGGTTCTTC
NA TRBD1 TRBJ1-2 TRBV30 CAWRGQGGYYGYTF TGTGCCTGGAGGGGACAGGGGGGTTACTATGGCTACACCTTC
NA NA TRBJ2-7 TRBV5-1 CASSLYYEQYF TGCGCCAGCAGCTTGTACTACGAGCAGTACTTC
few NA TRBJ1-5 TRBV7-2 CASSLGHRYSNQPQHF TGTGCCAGCAGCTTGGGACATAGGTATAGCAATCAGCCCCAGCATTTT
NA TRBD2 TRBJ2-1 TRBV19 CASSMVSGLYNEQFF TGTGCCAGTAGTATGGTTAGCGGGCTTTACAATGAGCAGTTCTTC
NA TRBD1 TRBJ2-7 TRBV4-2 CASSQVFRGRSEQYF TGTGCCAGCAGCCAAGTCTTTAGGGGGCGCTCCGAGCAGTACTTC
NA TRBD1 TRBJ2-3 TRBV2 CASRGQGAGPGTQYF TGTGCCAGCAGGGGACAGGGGGCTGGACCTGGTACGCAGTATTTT
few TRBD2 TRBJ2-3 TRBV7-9 CASSLRTGGSGIDTQYF TGTGCCAGCAGCTTACGAACCGGCGGGAGTGGGATAGATACGCAGTATTTT
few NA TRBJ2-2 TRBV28 CASSRQTPNTGELFF TGTGCCAGCAGCCGACAGACGCCGAACACCGGGGAGCTGTTTTTT
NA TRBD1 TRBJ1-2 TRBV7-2 CASSLVGTGSGYGYTF TGTGCCAGCAGCTTAGTGGGGACAGGGTCGGGCTATGGCTACACCTTC
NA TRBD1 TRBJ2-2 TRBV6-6 CASRHGQGTGELFF TGTGCCAGCAGACATGGACAGGGCACCGGGGAGCTGTTTTTT
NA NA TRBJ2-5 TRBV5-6 CASNFGGRETQYF TGTGCCAGCAACTTTGGGGGCAGGGAGACCCAGTACTTC
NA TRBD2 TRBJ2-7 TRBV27 CASSHTSGRPHPGSEQYF TGTGCCAGCAGCCATACTAGCGGGAGGCCCCACCCGGGCTCCGAGCAGTACTTC
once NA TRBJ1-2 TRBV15 CATSRAPGYGYTF TGTGCCACCAGCAGAGCCCCAGGCTATGGCTACACCTTC
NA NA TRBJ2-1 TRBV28 CASSPAPGIYNEQFF TGTGCCAGCAGTCCCGCGCCCGGGATTTACAATGAGCAGTTCTTC
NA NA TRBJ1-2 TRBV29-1 CSVDQDGGNYGYTF TGCAGCGTTGACCAGGACGGGGGAAACTATGGCTACACCTTC
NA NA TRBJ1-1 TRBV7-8 CASRRGAENTEAFF TGTGCCAGCCGGCGGGGAGCAGAGAACACTGAAGCTTTCTTT
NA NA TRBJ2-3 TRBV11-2 CASSSSTDTQYF TGTGCCAGTAGTTCTAGCACAGATACGCAGTATTTT
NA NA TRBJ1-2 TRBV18 CASSPETVYGYTF TGTGCCAGCTCACCAGAGACAGTTTATGGCTACACCTTC
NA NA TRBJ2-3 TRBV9 CASSVGASDTDTQYF TGTGCCAGCAGCGTAGGAGCTAGCGACACAGATACGCAGTATTTT
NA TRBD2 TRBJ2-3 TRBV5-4 CASSLEGLAEGWADTQYF TGTGCCAGCAGCCTTGAGGGACTAGCGGAGGGGTGGGCAGATACGCAGTATTTT
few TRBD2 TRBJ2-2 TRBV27 CASSLFTSGITGELFF TGTGCCAGCAGTTTATTCACTAGCGGGATCACCGGGGAGCTGTTTTTT
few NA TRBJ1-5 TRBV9 CASSVDRVSNQPQHF TGTGCCAGCAGCGTAGACAGAGTAAGCAATCAGCCCCAGCATTTT
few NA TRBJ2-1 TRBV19 CASNSPSSYNEQFF TGTGCCAGTAATAGTCCAAGCTCCTACAATGAGCAGTTCTTC
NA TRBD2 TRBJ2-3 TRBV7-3 CASSLARGGRFGTDTQYF TGTGCCAGCAGCTTAGCGCGCGGCGGGAGGTTCGGCACAGATACGCAGTATTTT
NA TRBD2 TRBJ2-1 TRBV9 CASSGGGLARRPEQFF TGTGCCAGCAGCGGAGGGGGACTAGCCCGCCGGCCGGAGCAGTTCTTC
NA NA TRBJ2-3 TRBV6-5 CASSPQDSTDTQYF TGTGCCAGCAGCCCTCAGGATAGCACAGATACGCAGTATTTT
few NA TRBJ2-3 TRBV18 CASSPGRIGDTQYF TGTGCCAGCTCGCCTGGCAGGATCGGAGATACGCAGTATTTT
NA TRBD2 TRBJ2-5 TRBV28 CASGTSGPQETQYF TGTGCCAGCGGGACTAGCGGGCCCCAAGAGACCCAGTACTTC
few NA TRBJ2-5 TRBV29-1 CSVDPDSQETQYF TGCAGCGTTGATCCGGACAGCCAAGAGACCCAGTACTTC
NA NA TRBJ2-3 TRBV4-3 CASSQAGEGDTQYF TGCGCCAGCAGCCAAGCGGGAGAGGGGGATACGCAGTATTTT
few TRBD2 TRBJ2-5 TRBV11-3 CASSLDRWGLAGAGQETQYF TGTGCCAGCAGCTTAGATCGTTGGGGGCTAGCGGGAGCCGGCCAAGAGACCCAGTACTTC
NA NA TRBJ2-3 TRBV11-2 CASSFRAWSTDTQYF TGTGCCAGCAGCTTCCGAGCGTGGAGCACAGATACGCAGTATTTT
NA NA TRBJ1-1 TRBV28 CASSSPPPGRDEAFF TGTGCCAGCAGTTCCCCTCCCCCAGGACGGGATGAAGCTTTCTTT
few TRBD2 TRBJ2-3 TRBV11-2 CASSLRAGTTDTQYF TGTGCCAGCAGCTTAAGAGCGGGAACCACAGATACGCAGTATTTT
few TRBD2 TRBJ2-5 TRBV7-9 CASSSAGVGETQYF TGTGCCAGCAGCTCAGCGGGAGTGGGAGAGACCCAGTACTTC
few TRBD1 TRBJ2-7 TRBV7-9 CASSPRGLGTGGHEQYF TGTGCCAGCAGCCCCCGGGGTCTTGGGACAGGGGGGCACGAGCAGTACTTC